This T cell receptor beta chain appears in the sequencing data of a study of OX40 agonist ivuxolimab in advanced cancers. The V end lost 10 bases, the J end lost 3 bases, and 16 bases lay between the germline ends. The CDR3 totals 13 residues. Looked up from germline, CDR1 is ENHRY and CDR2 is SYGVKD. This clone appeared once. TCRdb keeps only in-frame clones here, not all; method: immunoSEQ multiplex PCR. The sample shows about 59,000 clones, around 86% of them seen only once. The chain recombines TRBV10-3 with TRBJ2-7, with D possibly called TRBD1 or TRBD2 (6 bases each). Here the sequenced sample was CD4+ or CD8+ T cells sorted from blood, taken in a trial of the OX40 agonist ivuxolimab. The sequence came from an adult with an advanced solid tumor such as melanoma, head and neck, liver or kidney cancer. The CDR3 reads CATRGPSFYEQYF. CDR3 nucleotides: TGTGCCACCCGGGGGCCATCCTTCTACGAGCAGTACTTC.